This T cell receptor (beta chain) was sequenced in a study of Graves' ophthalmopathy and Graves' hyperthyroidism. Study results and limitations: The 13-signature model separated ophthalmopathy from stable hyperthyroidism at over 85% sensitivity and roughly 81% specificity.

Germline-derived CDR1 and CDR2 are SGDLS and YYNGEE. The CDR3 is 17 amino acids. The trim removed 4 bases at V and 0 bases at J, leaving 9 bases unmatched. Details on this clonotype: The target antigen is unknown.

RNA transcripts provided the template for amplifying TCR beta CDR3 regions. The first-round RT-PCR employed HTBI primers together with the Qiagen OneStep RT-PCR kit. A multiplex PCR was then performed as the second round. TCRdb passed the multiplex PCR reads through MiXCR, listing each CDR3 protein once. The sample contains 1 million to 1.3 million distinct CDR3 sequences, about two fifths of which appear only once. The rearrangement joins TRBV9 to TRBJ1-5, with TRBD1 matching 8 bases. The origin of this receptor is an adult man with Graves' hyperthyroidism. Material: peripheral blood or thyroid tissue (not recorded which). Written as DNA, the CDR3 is TGTGCCAGCAGCCCTCGGACAGGGTCTTATAGCAATCAGCCCCAGCATTTT. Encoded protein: CASSPRTGSYSNQPQHF.